These 31 T cell receptor beta chains share one sample of origin, sequenced in a study of regulatory T cells in long-lasting Graves disease. Building of the TCR beta libraries involved iRepertoire HTBI primers and Arm-PCR of CDR3 regions. Each CDR3 protein gets one entry after TCRdb re-called the multiplex PCR reads with MiXCR. The repertoire holds some 430,000 distinct CDR3 sequences, with roughly 21% as singletons. Noted time point: persistent/refractory GD, antithyroid drugs over 5 years with positive TRAb. The TCR library was made from RNA extracted from PBMCs. The sample was peripheral blood mononuclear cells (PBMCs), taken when the disease was refractory, from a patient treated with antithyroid drugs. The origin of the receptors is a female donor with Graves disease.

The rearrangement uses TRBV19 and TRBJ2-5, with unresolved D. With 3 bases removed from V and 1 base from J, the gap between germline ends came to 9 bases. This CDR3 comprises 14 residues. Germline CDR1 and CDR2: LNHDA and SQIVND (reference sequence). CDR3 residues: CASSMIPVQETQYF. CDR3 DNA sequence: TGTGCCAGTAGTATGATTCCAGTCCAAGAGACCCAGTACTTC. The full variable domain, with the rest looked up from reference TRBV19 and TRBJ2-5, is DGGITQSPKYLFRKEGQNVTLSCEQNLNHDAMYWYRQDPGQGLRLIYYSQIVNDFQKGDIAEGYSVSREKKESFPLTVTSAQKNPTAFYLCASSMIPVQETQYFGPGTRLLVL.

This clonotype was picked up a small number of times. The V call is TRBV28, the J call TRBJ2-3; TRBD1 matches at 10 bases. The J segment lost 12 bases and the V segment lost 6 bases, leaving 18 bases of the junction unmatched. The CDR3 loop spans 16 amino acids. CDR1 and CDR2 (germline): MDHEN, SYDVKM. The CDR3 spells CASSLPTVSRQGAQYF. CDR3 nucleotides: TGTGCCAGCAGCCTGCCAACGGTCTCAAGACAGGGGGCCCAGTATTTT.

Points on this clonotype: A much larger clone lies a single base off, so this may be a read error. The chain employs TRBV11-3 and TRBJ2-1; 8 positions agree with TRBD1. CDR1 and CDR2 (germline): SGHNT, YENEEA. The CDR3 spans 16 residues. CDR3 amino acids: CASRLDSGQVYNEQFF. The CDR3 DNA reads as TGTGCCAGCCGCTTAGATTCGGGACAGGTGTACAATGAGCAGTTCTTC.

As to this clonotype: The CDR3 carries no conserved terminal phenylalanine or tryptophan, so it likely arises from a read error. V gene TRBV20-1 combines with J gene TRBJ1-1, with D unclear. There are 12 residues in the CDR3. Germline CDR1 is DFQATT and CDR2 is SNEGSKA (reference sequence). Trimming removed 1 base at V and 1 base at J, with 4 bases between. The CDR3 DNA sequence: TGCAGTGCTAGAGGCCGGAACACTGAAGCTTTCCTT. Translation: CSARGRNTEAFL.

The sample holds a few counts of this clonotype. The chain recombines TRBV6-1 with TRBJ2-2, with a tentative D call TRBD1 (6 bases). V lost 7 bases and J 1 base, leaving 7 bases between the germline ends. From germline, CDR1 is MNHNS and CDR2 SASEGT. The CDR3 is 13 amino acids. The CDR3 sequence: CASKQGNTGELFF. The CDR3 DNA sequence: TGTGCCAGCAAACAGGGGAACACCGGGGAGCTGTTTTTT.

This chain uses TRBV4-1 with TRBJ2-7; D possibly corresponds to TRBD1 (6 bases). The germline V and J ends were trimmed by 0 bases and 4 bases, with 13 bases remaining between them. Germline loops: CDR1 MGHRA, CDR2 YSYEKL. The CDR3 loop spans 15 amino acids. The CDR3 region has the DNA TGCGCCAGCAGCCAAGAGGCCGGACAGTTGTACGAGCAGTACTTC. This codes for CASSQEAGQLYEQYF.

The chain links TRBV4-1 to TRBJ1-2; D not certain. Germline CDR1 MGHRA, CDR2 YSYEKL. Trimming cost V 1 base and J 8 bases, with 20 bases left between them. This CDR3 contains 16 residues. As DNA, the CDR3 is TGCGCCAGCAGCCAAGGAGGCTCCGGGAGACGATGGGGCTACACCTTC. Protein sequence: CASSQGGSGRRWGYTF.

This clonotype was seen repeatedly, ten times or more. The gene calls are TRBV12-3 or TRBV12-4 and TRBJ2-6; the D is unclear. V lost 7 bases and J 0 bases, leaving 10 bases between the germline ends. The CDR3 runs 15 residues. CDR3 DNA sequence: TGTGCCAGCACCCCTAGTCGCTCTGGGGCCAACGTCCTGACTTTC. Protein product: CASTPSRSGANVLTF.

The chain combines TRBV5-8 with TRBJ2-7, with 9 bases lining up with TRBD2. The V gene's germline CDR1 is SGHTS and CDR2 YDEGEE. J gave up 1 base and V 0 bases, and 8 bases lay outside the gene matches. The CDR3 is 17 amino acids. The CDR3 coding sequence is TGTGCCAGCAGCTTGGATGGGGCGGGGGGGTTATCCTACGAGCAGTACTTC. This translates into CASSLDGAGGLSYEQYF.

The sample holds a few counts of this clonotype. The chain uses TRBV6-2 or TRBV6-3 and TRBJ1-2; unclear D gene. The CDR3 is 15 amino acids. CDR1 and CDR2 from the germline V gene are MNHEY and SVGEGT. V gave up 2 bases and J gave up 6 bases, with 16 bases separating them. CDR3 coding DNA: TGTGCCAGCAGTTACAGGGCGGACTCAACCAATGGCTACACCTTC. As protein: CASSYRADSTNGYTF.

The chain carries TRBV11-2 and TRBJ1-2; maybe TRBD1 (6 bases). Trimming took off 0 bases at V and 3 bases at J, with 17 bases between the two ends. The length of the CDR3 is 17 residues. CDR1 and CDR2 from the germline V gene are SGHAT and FQNNGV. The CDR3 nucleotides are TGTGCCAGCAGCTTAGAATTTCCCGGGGGCATGGACTATGGCTACACCTTC. Translation: CASSLEFPGGMDYGYTF.

The chain employs TRBV24-1 and TRBJ2-2; D unclear. The CDR3 runs to 14 residues. Germline assignment: CDR1 KGHDR and CDR2 SFDVKD. Trimming cost V 1 base and J 1 base, with 3 bases left between them. CDR3 in amino acids: CATSDLENTGELFF. The CDR3 DNA is TGTGCCACCAGTGATTTAGAGAACACCGGGGAGCTGTTTTTT.

The chain combines TRBV28 with TRBJ2-7; 7 positions match TRBD1. Per germline, CDR1 MDHEN and CDR2 SYDVKM. The CDR3 sequence is 15 residues long. Unmatched junction bases numbered 7, after V lost 5 bases and J lost 0 bases. Written as DNA, the CDR3 is TGTGCCAGCAGTCCCCGGGACAGTCGCTCCTACGAGCAGTACTTC. The encoded protein is CASSPRDSRSYEQYF.

The chain joins TRBV15 to TRBJ2-5, with D unresolved. Germline V gene lookup returns CDR1 LNHNV and CDR2 YYDKDF (reference sequence). Trimming took 5 bases from V and 1 from J, leaving 11 bases between them. CDR3 length equals 14 residues. The CDR3, as DNA: TGTGCCACCAGCCTCGGCCACCCCCAAGAGACCCAGTACTTC. Protein sequence: CATSLGHPQETQYF.

In its sample, this clonotype was seen many times. J is TRBJ2-7 and V is TRBV20-1; D is possibly TRBD1 or TRBD2 (6 bases each). The CDR3 is 14 amino acids. Germline V lookup: CDR1 DFQATT, CDR2 SNEGSKA (reference sequence). V was clipped by 1 base and J by 2 bases, with 12 bases between them. The CDR3 DNA reads TGCAGTGCTAGAGTCCCAGGGGAGGCCTACGAGCAGTACTTC. It encodes CSARVPGEAYEQYF.

In its sample, this clonotype was seen a few times. The chain recombines TRBV29-1 with TRBJ1-1; D is possibly TRBD1 (5 bases). The CDR3 is 14 residues long. Trimming pared 7 bases from V and 0 bases from J, leaving 15 bases between. Germline assignment: CDR1 SQVTM and CDR2 ANQGSEA. The chain's CDR3 is CSAVLEDMNTEAFF. The CDR3 bases are TGCAGCGCCGTCTTGGAGGACATGAACACTGAAGCTTTCTTT. The variable domain in full, completed from reference TRBV29-1 and TRBJ1-1, reads SAVISQKPSRDICQRGTSLTIQCQVDSQVTMMFWYRQQPGQSLTLIATANQGSEATYESGFVIDKFPISRPNLTFSTLTVSNMSPEDSSIYLCSAVLEDMNTEAFFGQGTRLTVV.

The chain is built from TRBV9 and TRBJ1-6; D not certain. Deletions cut 0 bases from V and 2 bases from J, with 12 bases between. The CDR3 consists of 17 residues. The germline CDR1 and CDR2 sequences are SGDLS and YYNGEE. DNA of the CDR3: TGTGCCAGCAGCGTAGACGGGGAAGGGACCTATAATTCACCCCTCCACTTT. This gives the protein CASSVDGEGTYNSPLHF.

This clonotype occurred many times. The genes are TRBV25-1 and TRBJ2-5, with a tentative D call TRBD1 (6 bases). CDR3 size: 17 residues. Germline values: CDR1 MGHDK, CDR2 SYGVNS. Trimming pared 1 base from V and 0 bases from J, leaving 15 bases between. In DNA, the CDR3 is TGTGCCAGCAGTGAATTGGCAGGGGCTGGGGACCAAGAGACCCAGTACTTC. Protein: CASSELAGAGDQETQYF.

This clonotype was counted many times. The chain couples TRBV2 to TRBJ2-5, with D unclear. V dropped 5 bases and J dropped 0 bases, with 4 bases sitting between them. Germline loops: CDR1 SNHLY, CDR2 FYNNEI. This CDR3 is built from 12 residues. The CDR3 sequence: CASSTYQETQYF. For the CDR3, the DNA is TGTGCCAGCAGTACGTACCAAGAGACCCAGTACTTC.

This clonotype has more than one count but fewer than ten. The CDR3: CASSGVTGGYEQYF. CDR3 in DNA: TGTGCCAGCAGCGGCGTGACAGGGGGGTACGAGCAGTACTTC. This rearrangement joins TRBV5-5 to TRBJ2-7; 9 nucleotides match TRBD1. CDR1 is SGHKS, CDR2 YYEKEE, per germline (reference sequence). V gave up 4 bases and J gave up 4 bases; unmatched junction bases: 6. The CDR3 runs to 14 residues.

This clonotype was observed at least ten times. V and J are TRBV12-3 or TRBV12-4 and TRBJ2-5; D perhaps matches TRBD2 (5 bases). The ends were cut back, 4 bases at V and 7 bases at J, with 13 bases in the middle. CDR3 length: 13 residues. The CDR3 spells CASSWTPRGTQYF. DNA of the CDR3: TGTGCCAGCAGTTGGACCCCTCGGGGGACCCAGTACTTC.

This clonotype has ten or more counts. The chain joins TRBV19 to TRBJ2-7; either TRBD1 or TRBD2 may supply D (5 bases each). Germline loops: CDR1 LNHDA, CDR2 SQIVND (reference sequence). Trimming left V 5 bases short and J 1 base short, with 12 bases between. This CDR3 contains 14 residues. The CDR3 nucleotides read TGTGCCAGTAGTCCCGGGGACCGGTCCTACGAGCAGTACTTC. Translating it yields CASSPGDRSYEQYF.

This clonotype was seen repeatedly, ten times or more. V gene TRBV6-5 combines with J gene TRBJ2-7; 9 nucleotides align to TRBD2. CDR1 MNHEY and CDR2 SVGAGI come from the germline V gene. V trimming: 4 bases; J trimming: 4 bases; junction bases outside the gene matches: 5. The CDR3 is 14 amino acids. CDR3 region: CASSFASGIYEQYF. The CDR3 bases are TGTGCCAGCAGTTTCGCTAGCGGGATTTACGAGCAGTACTTC.

This clonotype showed up many times. The chain uses TRBV11-2 and TRBJ1-5; perhaps TRBD1 as D (6 bases). CDR1 and CDR2 from the germline V gene are SGHAT and FQNNGV. Trimming removed 1 base from V and 5 bases from J, with 12 bases in between. CDR3 size: 15 residues. CDR3 amino acids: CASSLGRGDHQPQHF. The CDR3 bases are TGTGCCAGCAGCTTAGGAAGGGGGGACCATCAGCCCCAGCATTTT.

This clonotype was recorded only once. A read error may explain this, as a much larger clone is one base away. J is TRBJ1-1 and V is TRBV29-1; a weak D match, TRBD1 (5 bases). Trimming took off 4 bases at V and 1 base at J, with 10 bases between the two ends. The CDR3 length is 13 residues. Germline CDR1 SQVTM, CDR2 ANQGSEA. For the CDR3, the DNA is TGCAGCGTTGGGGACTTGGAGAACACTGAAGCTTTCTTT. It yields the protein CSVGDLENTEAFF.

V usage is TRBV5-1 and J usage is TRBJ2-3, with 8 bases aligning to TRBD1. The CDR3 covers 17 residues. V shed 5 bases, J shed 0 bases, and the junction held 11 bases outside the gene matches. The germline V gene encodes CDR1 SGHRS and CDR2 YFSETQ. CDR3 in DNA: TGCGCCAGCAGTCGATACCCAGGGACAGGAAGCACAGATACGCAGTATTTT. It specifies CASSRYPGTGSTDTQYF.

The chain has TRBV7-8 and TRBJ1-1, with D perhaps matching TRBD1 (6 bases). The length of the CDR3 is 15 residues. V was pared by 2 bases and J by 3 bases, with 13 bases between. CDR1 is SGHVS, CDR2 FQNEAQ, per germline. CDR3 sequence (DNA): TGTGCCAGCAGCTTACGGGCTTACAGGGACACTGAAGCTTTCTTT. This gives the protein CASSLRAYRDTEAFF. The variable domain in full, completed from reference TRBV7-8 and TRBJ1-1, reads GAGVSQSPRYKVAKRGQDVALRCDPISGHVSLFWYQQALGQGPEFLTYFQNEAQLDKSGLPSDRFFAERPEGSVSTLKIQRTQQEDSAVYLCASSLRAYRDTEAFFGQGTRLTVV.

The chain joins TRBV6-2 or TRBV6-3 to TRBJ2-7; 7 bases agree with TRBD1. There are 15 residues in the CDR3. Losses at the gene ends were 7 bases for V and 3 bases for J; bases not matched to a gene: 12. Germline loops: CDR1 MNHEY, CDR2 SVGEGT. CDR3 in amino acids: CASTTDGTDHYEQYF. In nucleotides, the CDR3 is TGTGCCAGCACCACCGACGGGACAGACCACTACGAGCAGTACTTC.

This clonotype was detected only a few times. The V call is TRBV15, the J call TRBJ2-5; tentative D call: TRBD2 (5 bases). Trimming took 3 bases from V and 7 from J, leaving 12 bases between them. Germline V gene sequence: CDR1 LNHNV, CDR2 YYDKDF (reference sequence). The CDR3 has 13 residues. The CDR3 DNA reads TGTGCCACCAGCAGGTTGTTAGAGGGGACCCAGTACTTC. The encoded protein is CATSRLLEGTQYF. Supplemented by reference TRBV15 and TRBJ2-5, the full variable domain reads DAMVIQNPRYQVTQFGKPVTLSCSQTLNHNVMYWYQQKSSQAPKLLFHYYDKDFNNEADTPDNFQSRRPNTSFCFLDIRSPGLGDTAMYLCATSRLLEGTQYFGPGTRLLVL.

As for this clonotype: A read error may explain this, as a much larger clone is one base away. The chain uses TRBV28 and TRBJ2-6, with TRBD1 as a possible D gene (5 bases). CDR3 length: 14 residues. Germline CDR1 reads MDHEN; CDR2 reads SYDVKM. The CDR3 sequence is CASGFRVGANVLTF. CDR3 bases: TGTGCCAGCGGTTTCAGGGTTGGGGCCAACGTCCTGACTTTC.

This clonotype was counted at least ten times. V usage is TRBV7-9 and J usage is TRBJ1-1; D is uncertain. Looked up from germline, CDR1 is SEHNR and CDR2 is FQNEAQ (reference sequence). Trimming removed 5 bases from V and 11 bases from J, with 15 bases in between. This CDR3 region has 12 residues. The CDR3 loop reads CASSVIGLGAFF. CDR3 nucleotides: TGTGCCAGCAGCGTTATTGGGTTGGGGGCTTTCTTT.